The 2 T cell receptor beta chains given below trace back to one sample, sequenced in a study of shared clonotypes between healthy human individuals. Clones were sequenced by immunoSEQ multiplex PCR, and TCRdb holds only the in-frame ones, with some missing. Among some 500,000 clones listed, less than 96% were seen once. The sequencing input was naive CD4+ T cells sorted from blood. Subset described: CD45RA+ positively selected. The receptor set was obtained from a woman aged 30 to 39 in good health.

The V gene is TRBV2, the J gene TRBJ2-2; 9 bases are shared with TRBD1. This CDR3 region has 14 residues. V was pared by 5 bases and J by 6 bases, with 4 bases of the junction left unmatched. Germline CDR1 and CDR2: SNHLY and FYNNEI. As DNA, the CDR3 is TGTGCCAGCAGTTCACAGGGGGCCGCCGGGGAGCTGTTTTTT. As protein: CASSSQGAAGELFF.

The chain uses TRBV11-2 and TRBJ2-7, with TRBD2 matching 7 bases. CDR3 length: 12 amino acids. The junction had 5 bases not matched to a gene; V was cut back by 6 bases and J by 6 bases. The germline V gene has CDR1 SGHAT and CDR2 FQNNGV. CDR3 sequence (DNA): TGTGCCAGCAGGCGGGAGTTCGGCGAGCAGTACTTC. The encoded protein is CASRREFGEQYF.